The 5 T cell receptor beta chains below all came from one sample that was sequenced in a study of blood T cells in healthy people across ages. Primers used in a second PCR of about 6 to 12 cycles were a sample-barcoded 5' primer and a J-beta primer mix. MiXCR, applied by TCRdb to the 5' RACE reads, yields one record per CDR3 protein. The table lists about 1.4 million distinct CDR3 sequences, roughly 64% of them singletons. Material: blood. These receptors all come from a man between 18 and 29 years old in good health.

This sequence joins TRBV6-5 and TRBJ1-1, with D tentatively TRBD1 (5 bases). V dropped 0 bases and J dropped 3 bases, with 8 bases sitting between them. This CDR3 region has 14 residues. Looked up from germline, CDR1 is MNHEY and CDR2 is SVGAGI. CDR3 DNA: TGTGCCAGCAGTTACTCGGGACGGGACACTGAAGCTTTCTTT. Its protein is CASSYSGRDTEAFF.

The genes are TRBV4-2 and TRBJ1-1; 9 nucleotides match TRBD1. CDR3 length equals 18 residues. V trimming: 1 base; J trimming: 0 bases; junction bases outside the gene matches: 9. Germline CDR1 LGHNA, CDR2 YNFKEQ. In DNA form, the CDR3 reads TGTGCCAGCAGCCAAGGTGAAGGGACAGGGTTTATGAACACTGAAGCTTTCTTT. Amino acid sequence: CASSQGEGTGFMNTEAFF.

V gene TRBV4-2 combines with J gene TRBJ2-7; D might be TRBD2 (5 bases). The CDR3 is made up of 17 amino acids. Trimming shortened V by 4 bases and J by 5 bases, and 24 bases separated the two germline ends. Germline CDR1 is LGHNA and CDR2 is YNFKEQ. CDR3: CASSRTTSRAPSNEQYF. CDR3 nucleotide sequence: TGTGCCAGCAGCCGCACTACATCGCGGGCGCCCTCGAACGAGCAGTACTTC.

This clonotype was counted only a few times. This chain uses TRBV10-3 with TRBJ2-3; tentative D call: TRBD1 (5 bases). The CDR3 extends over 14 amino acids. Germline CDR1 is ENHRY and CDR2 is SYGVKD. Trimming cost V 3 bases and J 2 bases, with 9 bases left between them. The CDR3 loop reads CAISERGNTDTQYF. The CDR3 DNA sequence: TGTGCCATCAGTGAAAGGGGCAACACAGATACGCAGTATTTT.

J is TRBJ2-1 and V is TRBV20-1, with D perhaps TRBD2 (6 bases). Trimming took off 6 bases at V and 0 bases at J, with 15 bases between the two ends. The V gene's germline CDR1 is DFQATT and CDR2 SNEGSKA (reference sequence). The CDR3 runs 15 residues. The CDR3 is CSARLAVTSYNEQFF. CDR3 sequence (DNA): TGCAGTGCCCGATTAGCGGTAACCTCCTACAATGAGCAGTTCTTC.